This T cell receptor (beta chain) is drawn from a study of human T cells and chemical hapten exposure (dated by TCRdb to the early 2020s). At the level of the whole study: For sensitization, 2% DPC in acetone was applied to a 2 cm by 2 cm area of upper inner arm skin. Blood for TCR sequencing was provided by twenty-nine alopecia patients at one to four time points (pre-sensitization, 2, 6 and 24 weeks). Libraries were pooled for sequencing, and variation in per-sample TCR yields was attributed mainly to small differences in library volumes within the pool. Peripheral blood TCR repertoire changes were tracked in vivo in alopecia patients during primary and secondary sensitization to the hapten diphenylcyclopropenone (DPC). Weekly therapeutic DPC doses were additionally applied to the scalp of patients throughout the roughly 23-week study period. Patch testing was performed on the upper back with Finn chambers containing 0.01% DPC, and the patch tests were scored after 6 days according to International Contact Dermatitis Research Group standards. Patient blood was sampled pre-sensitization (week 0) and at 2, 6 and about 24 weeks after DPC sensitization. The patient cohort, mostly female, included alopecia areata with under or over 50% scalp involvement, alopecia totalis and alopecia universalis.

Beyond this particular receptor, the publication reports: Patch test score was positively correlated with the number of PT1 expanded TCRs, with significance at thresholds 8, 16 and 32 but not at 4. No change with DPC sensitization was found in the number of TCRs above 1 in 1000 frequency, and no evidence of global repertoire structure alterations was found. Repeated subsampling changed both the strength of the expansion versus patch-test correlation and the threshold at which that correlation became significant. Because every patient had alopecia, a presumed autoimmune disease, the patients' immune response might differ from that of healthy individuals. Significantly more large CDR3 similarity clusters were formed by expanded TCRs than by pre-sensitization or healthy control sets, consistent with antigen-driven responses.

The table lists this clonotype with a few counts. What antigen it recognizes has not been identified. The sample holds no much larger clone one base away, and base qualities are not on file. In the paper's terms, the time point label means: pre-sensitization, week 0. This specimen's treatment or condition label, interpreted: therapeutic diphenylcyclopropenone sensitization with weekly scalp DPC. Blood at each patch-test visit was drawn before the patch test was applied. Patients were eligible if aged 18 to 70, diagnosed with alopecia and judged suitable for DPC therapy, and pregnant patients were excluded. Total RNA was extracted from unfractionated whole blood collected in Tempus Blood RNA tubes. The germline ends are 19 bases apart after V is trimmed by 3 bases and J by 4 bases. Counted from cysteine to phenylalanine, this CDR3 has 16 amino acids. This entry keeps only the CDR3 DNA: 48 bases, framed from base 1. The germline V gene encodes CDR1 SGHVS and CDR2 FNYEAQ.

Library preparation used RACE. The instrument was a NextSeq 500. During library preparation, unique molecular identifiers were attached to individual cDNA molecules so that TCRs could be counted in a quantitative, reproducible way. From each blood RNA sample, both TCR alpha and TCR beta chains were sequenced. On the study's bioinformatics: A median of about 89,000 TCRs per sample was observed, with a range of about 23,224 to 690,600. V, J and CDR3 annotation of the TCR reads was carried out using the Decombinator software suite. For the PS versus PT1 abundance plots, all samples were subsampled to the same number of TCRs (28,000). TCRs were defined as expanded if absent before sensitization and observed at least eight times at the 2-week time point. TCRdb took the public reads, trimmed them with fastp at Q25, ran MiXCR for clone calling and kept in-frame beta chains. Rows are combined by CDR3 protein, so each entry shows the most common genes and DNA. The V and J calls follow TCRdb's processing rather than the paper's. Counted in this sample were around 110,000 distinct CDR3 sequences; approximately 12% of them appeared once. 1.5% to 2% of the sample is held by the ten biggest clonotypes.

Sample: whole blood, taken in connection with sensitization to the hapten diphenylcyclopropenone (DPC). Recombination linked TRBV7-6 to TRBJ2-7, with the D assignment possibly TRBD1 or TRBD2, given 5 matching bases for each. This clonotype was sampled from a woman aged 45-65 years with alopecia areata. Some clones in this sample may be carry-over from other donors' samples. The DNA is as follows: TGTGCCAGCAGCTTGAGGCCTCCGGGACCCGGGTACGAGCAGTACTTC. This encodes CASSLRPPGPGYEQYF.